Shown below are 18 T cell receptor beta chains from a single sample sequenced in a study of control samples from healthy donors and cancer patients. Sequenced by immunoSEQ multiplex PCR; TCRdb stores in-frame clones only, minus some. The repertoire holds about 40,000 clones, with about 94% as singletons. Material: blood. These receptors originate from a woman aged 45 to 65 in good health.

In DNA form, the CDR3 reads TGTGCCAGCAGGAAACAGGGGGCTGGGGCCAACGTCCTGACTTTC. Protein: CASRKQGAGANVLTF. This chain links TRBV6-5 with TRBJ2-6; 8 bases match TRBD1. Germline loops: CDR1 MNHEY, CDR2 SVGAGI. The CDR3 is made up of 15 amino acids. Trimming cost V 6 bases and J 2 bases; bases outside gene matches: 3.

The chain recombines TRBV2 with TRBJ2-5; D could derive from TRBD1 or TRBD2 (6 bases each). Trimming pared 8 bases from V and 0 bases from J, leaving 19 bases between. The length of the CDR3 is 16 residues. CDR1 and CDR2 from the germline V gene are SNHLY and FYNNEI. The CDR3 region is CASSKTPRGDQETQYF. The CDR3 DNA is TGTGCCAGCTCTAAGACCCCTAGGGGGGACCAAGAGACCCAGTACTTC.

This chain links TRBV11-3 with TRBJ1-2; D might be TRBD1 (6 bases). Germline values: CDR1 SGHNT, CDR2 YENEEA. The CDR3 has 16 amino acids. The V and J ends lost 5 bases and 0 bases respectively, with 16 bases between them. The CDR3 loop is CASSTTGGGTNYGYTF. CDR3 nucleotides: TGTGCCAGCAGCACGACTGGAGGGGGGACTAACTATGGCTACACCTTC.

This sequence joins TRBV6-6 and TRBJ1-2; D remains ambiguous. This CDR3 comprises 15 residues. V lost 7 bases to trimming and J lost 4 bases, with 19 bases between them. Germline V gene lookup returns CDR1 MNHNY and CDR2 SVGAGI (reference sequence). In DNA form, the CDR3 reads TGTGCCAGCAATCCAGATTCCCTCGGCCTCTATGGCTACACCTTC. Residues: CASNPDSLGLYGYTF.

CDR3 sequence (DNA): TGTGCCAGCACTGGAGACACCGTGAGCACTGAAGCTTTCTTT. Amino acid sequence: CASTGDTVSTEAFF. The rearrangement joins TRBV5-5 to TRBJ1-1; D is unresolved. CDR1 SGHKS and CDR2 YYEKEE come from the germline V gene (reference sequence). The CDR3 has 14 amino acids. V was shortened by 6 bases and J by 4 bases, with 16 bases between the two germline ends.

The DNA for the CDR3 is TGTGCCAGCAGTTTAACAGGGGGCCTGAACACTGAAGCTTTCTTT. It is translated as CASSLTGGLNTEAFF. The V gene is TRBV28, the J gene TRBJ1-1; 9 nucleotides agree with TRBD1. There are 15 residues in the CDR3. The J segment lost 0 bases and the V segment lost 2 bases, leaving 1 base of the junction unmatched. CDR1 is MDHEN and CDR2 is SYDVKM in the germline V gene.

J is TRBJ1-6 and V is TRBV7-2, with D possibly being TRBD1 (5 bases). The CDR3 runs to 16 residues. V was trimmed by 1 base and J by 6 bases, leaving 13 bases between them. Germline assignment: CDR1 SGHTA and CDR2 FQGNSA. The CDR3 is CASSLGRQGGNSPLHF. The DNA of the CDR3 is TGTGCCAGCAGCTTAGGAAGGCAGGGTGGTAATTCACCCCTCCACTTT.

CDR3 amino acids: CASSLDRGEGYTF. Written as DNA, the CDR3 is TGTGCCAGCAGCTTGGACAGGGGCGAAGGCTACACCTTC. The chain recombines TRBV7-2 with TRBJ1-2; 9 nucleotides align to TRBD1. Germline assignment: CDR1 SGHTA and CDR2 FQGNSA. The CDR3 consists of 13 residues. The ends lost 3 bases at V and 8 bases at J; junction bases unmatched: 4.

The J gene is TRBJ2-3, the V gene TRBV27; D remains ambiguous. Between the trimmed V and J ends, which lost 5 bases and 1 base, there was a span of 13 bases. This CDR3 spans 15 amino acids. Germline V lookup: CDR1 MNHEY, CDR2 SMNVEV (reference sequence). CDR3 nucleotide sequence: TGTGCCAGCAGTCCCTTGCTCAGCCGCACAGATACGCAGTATTTT. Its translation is CASSPLLSRTDTQYF.

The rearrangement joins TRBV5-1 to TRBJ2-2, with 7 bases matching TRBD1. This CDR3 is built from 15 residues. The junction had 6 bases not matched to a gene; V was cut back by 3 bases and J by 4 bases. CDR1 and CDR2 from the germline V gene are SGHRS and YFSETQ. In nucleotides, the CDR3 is TGCGCCAGCAGCTCCGACCCAGGGGGCACCGGGGAGCTGTTTTTT. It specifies CASSSDPGGTGELFF.

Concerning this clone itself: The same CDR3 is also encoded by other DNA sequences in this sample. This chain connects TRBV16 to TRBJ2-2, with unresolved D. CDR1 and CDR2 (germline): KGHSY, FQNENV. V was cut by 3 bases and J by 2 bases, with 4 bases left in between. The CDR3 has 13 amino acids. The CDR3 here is CASSQSNTGELFF. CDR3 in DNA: TGTGCCAGCAGCCAGTCAAACACCGGGGAGCTGTTTTTT.

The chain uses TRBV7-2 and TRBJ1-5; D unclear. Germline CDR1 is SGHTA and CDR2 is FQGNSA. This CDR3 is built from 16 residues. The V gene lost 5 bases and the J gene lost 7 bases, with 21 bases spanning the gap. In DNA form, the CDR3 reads TGTGCCAGCAGCCGGACCCCCCCGAGGGCAGGACAGCCCCAGCATTTT. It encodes CASSRTPPRAGQPQHF.

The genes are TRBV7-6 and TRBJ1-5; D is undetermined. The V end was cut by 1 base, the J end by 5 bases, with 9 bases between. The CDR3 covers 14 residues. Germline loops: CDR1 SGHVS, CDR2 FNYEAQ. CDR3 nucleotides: TGTGCCAGCAGCTTAGAGGCCGCGGATCAGCCCCAGCATTTT. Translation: CASSLEAADQPQHF. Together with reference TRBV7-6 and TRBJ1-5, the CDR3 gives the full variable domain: GAGVSQSPRYKVTKRGQDVALRCDPISGHVSLYWYRQALGQGPEFLTYFNYEAQQDKSGLPNDRFSAERPEGSISTLTIQRTEQRDSAMYRCASSLEAADQPQHFGDGTRLSIL.

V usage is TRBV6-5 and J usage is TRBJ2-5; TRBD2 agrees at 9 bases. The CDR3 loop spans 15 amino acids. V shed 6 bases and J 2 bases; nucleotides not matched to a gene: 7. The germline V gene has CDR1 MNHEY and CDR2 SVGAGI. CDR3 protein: CASRAGGSGQETQYF. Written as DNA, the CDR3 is TGTGCCAGCAGGGCGGGGGGGTCCGGTCAAGAGACCCAGTACTTC.

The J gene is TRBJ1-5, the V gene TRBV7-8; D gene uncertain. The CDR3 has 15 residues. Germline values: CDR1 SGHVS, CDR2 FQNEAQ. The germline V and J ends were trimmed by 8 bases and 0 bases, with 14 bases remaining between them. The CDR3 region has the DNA TGTGCCAGCTCCCTTGGACGAGATAGCAATCAGCCCCAGCATTTT. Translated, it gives CASSLGRDSNQPQHF.

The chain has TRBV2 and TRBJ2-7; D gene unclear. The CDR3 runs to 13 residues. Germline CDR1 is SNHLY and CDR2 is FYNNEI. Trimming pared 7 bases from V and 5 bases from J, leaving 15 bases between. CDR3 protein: CASINSKIDEQYF. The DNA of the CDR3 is TGTGCCAGCATAAACTCCAAGATCGACGAGCAGTACTTC.

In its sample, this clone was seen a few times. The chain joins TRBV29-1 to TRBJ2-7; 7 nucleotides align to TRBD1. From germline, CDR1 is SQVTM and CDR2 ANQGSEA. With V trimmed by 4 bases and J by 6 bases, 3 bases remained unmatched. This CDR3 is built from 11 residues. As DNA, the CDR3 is TGCAGCGTTGTGACAGGGTCCGAGCAGTACTTC. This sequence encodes CSVVTGSEQYF.

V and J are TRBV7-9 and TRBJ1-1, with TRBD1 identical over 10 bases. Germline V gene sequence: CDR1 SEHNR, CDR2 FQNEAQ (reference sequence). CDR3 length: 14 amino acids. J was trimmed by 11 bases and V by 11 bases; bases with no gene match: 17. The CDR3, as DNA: TGTGCCTCCCATACCTCCGGGACAGGGGTCGGGGCTTTCTTT. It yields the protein CASHTSGTGVGAFF.